One sample yielded the 18 T cell receptor beta chains listed below, sequenced in a study of T cells after posttransplantation cyclophosphamide. Method: immunoSEQ multiplex PCR; TCRdb's copy keeps in-frame clones and lacks some. The sample lists about 53,000 clones, about 86% occurring once. Specimen: PBMCs. The source of these receptors is a man aged 25 to 40 with a blood cancer, CMV-positive, and with a related stem cell donor.

The V call is TRBV5-1, the J call TRBJ2-2; TRBD1 might be the D (6 bases). This CDR3 contains 15 residues. V was trimmed by 4 bases and J by 4 bases, leaving 14 bases between them. Germline-derived CDR1 and CDR2 are SGHRS and YFSETQ. The CDR3 protein is CASSTQQGTTGELFF. DNA of the CDR3: TGCGCCAGCAGCACCCAACAGGGAACCACCGGGGAGCTGTTTTTT.

J is TRBJ1-5 and V is TRBV19, with TRBD1 as a possible D gene (6 bases). CDR1 is LNHDA, CDR2 SQIVND, per germline (reference sequence). This CDR3 contains 15 residues. Trimming took off 7 bases at V and 4 bases at J, with 17 bases between the two ends. Here the CDR3 reads CASTQTGDLNQPQHF. CDR3 DNA: TGTGCCAGTACCCAGACAGGCGACCTGAATCAGCCCCAGCATTTT. Combining the CDR3 with reference TRBV19 and TRBJ1-5 gives the whole variable domain DGGITQSPKYLFRKEGQNVTLSCEQNLNHDAMYWYRQDPGQGLRLIYYSQIVNDFQKGDIAEGYSVSREKKESFPLTVTSAQKNPTAFYLCASTQTGDLNQPQHFGDGTRLSIL.

The V gene is TRBV19, the J gene TRBJ2-5, with 12 bases identical to TRBD2. The V segment lost 4 bases and the J segment 4 bases; nucleotides outside the gene matches: 7. The CDR3 runs to 16 residues. Per germline, CDR1 LNHDA and CDR2 SQIVND (reference sequence). This CDR3 is CASSTLAGGGRETQYF. As DNA, the CDR3 is TGTGCCAGTAGTACCCTAGCGGGAGGGGGAAGAGAGACCCAGTACTTC. Filled out from reference TRBV19 and TRBJ2-5, the complete variable domain reads DGGITQSPKYLFRKEGQNVTLSCEQNLNHDAMYWYRQDPGQGLRLIYYSQIVNDFQKGDIAEGYSVSREKKESFPLTVTSAQKNPTAFYLCASSTLAGGGRETQYFGPGTRLLVL.

This clone was recorded once. The CDR3 protein is CASSQDLPGVETQYF. CDR3 coding DNA: TGTGCCAGCAGCCAAGATCTACCGGGTGTCGAGACCCAGTACTTC. This chain connects TRBV14 to TRBJ2-5; D is uncertain. Deletions cut 0 bases from V and 5 bases from J, with 13 bases between. The CDR3 runs 15 residues. Germline V gives CDR1 SGHDN, CDR2 FVKESK.

This chain joins TRBV7-2 and TRBJ1-1; D possibly corresponds to TRBD1 (6 bases). The germline V gene encodes CDR1 SGHTA and CDR2 FQGNSA. The CDR3 spans 12 residues. V lost 5 bases and J lost 5, with 9 bases in between. CDR3: CASSVQGTEAFF. In DNA, the CDR3 is TGTGCCAGCAGCGTCCAGGGGACTGAAGCTTTCTTT. Variable domain in full (rest from reference TRBV7-2 and TRBJ1-1): GAGVSQSPSNKVTEKGKDVELRCDPISGHTALYWYRQSLGQGLEFLIYFQGNSAPDKSGLPSDRFSAERTGGSVSTLTIQRTQQEDSAVYLCASSVQGTEAFFGQGTRLTVV.

The V and J genes are TRBV7-2 and TRBJ2-1; TRBD2 matches at 10 bases. The CDR3 is 16 amino acids. From germline, CDR1 is SGHTA and CDR2 FQGNSA. Losses at the gene ends were 4 bases for V and 0 bases for J; bases not matched to a gene: 3. The CDR3 DNA follows: TGTGCCAGCAGCTCGATAGCGGGAGGCTCCTACAATGAGCAGTTCTTC. Translated: CASSSIAGGSYNEQFF.

The chain uses TRBV18 and TRBJ2-5; 10 nucleotides agree with TRBD2. The trim removed 6 bases at V and 0 bases at J, leaving 4 bases unmatched. Germline-derived CDR1 and CDR2 are KGHSH and LQKENI. The CDR3 runs to 15 residues. CDR3 region: CASSWTSGNQETQYF. DNA for the CDR3: TGTGCCAGCTCCTGGACTAGCGGAAACCAAGAGACCCAGTACTTC. The complete variable domain, with remaining parts taken from reference TRBV18 and TRBJ2-5, reads NAGVMQNPRHLVRRRGQEARLRCSPMKGHSHVYWYRQLPEEGLKFMVYLQKENIIDESGMPKERFSAEFPKEGPSILRIQQVVRGDSAAYFCASSWTSGNQETQYFGPGTRLLVL.

This clone showed up just a few times. The V and J genes are TRBV7-9 and TRBJ1-3, with 10 positions matching TRBD1. Germline V gene lookup returns CDR1 SEHNR and CDR2 FQNEAQ (reference sequence). The CDR3 covers 16 residues. After removal of 4 bases from V and 3 bases from J, the junction contained 6 bases not matched to a gene. This CDR3 is CASSSATGGFGNTIYF. The CDR3 DNA sequence: TGTGCCAGCAGCTCAGCGACAGGGGGCTTTGGAAACACCATATATTTT.

This chain uses TRBV28 with TRBJ2-7; 7 bases line up with TRBD1. CDR3 length equals 14 residues. The germline V gene encodes CDR1 MDHEN and CDR2 SYDVKM. The V segment lost 2 bases and the J segment 2 bases; nucleotides outside the gene matches: 3. The CDR3 protein is CASSLRQGTYEQYF. CDR3 DNA: TGTGCCAGCAGTTTACGACAGGGAACCTACGAGCAGTACTTC.

This rearrangement joins TRBV27 to TRBJ1-4; D is uncertain. From germline, CDR1 is MNHEY and CDR2 SMNVEV (reference sequence). The CDR3 consists of 14 residues. Deletions cut 6 bases from V and 8 bases from J, with 16 bases between. The CDR3 sequence is CASRSSSRREKLFF. CDR3 DNA sequence: TGTGCCAGCAGATCAAGTTCTAGGCGGGAAAAACTGTTTTTT.

This CDR3 reads CASSQTSGKGEQYF. CDR3 DNA: TGTGCCAGCAGCCAAACTAGCGGGAAAGGCGAACAGTACTTC. J is TRBJ2-7 and V is TRBV14, with 10 bases that match TRBD2. The CDR3 has 14 amino acids. Germline CDR1 reads SGHDN; CDR2 reads FVKESK. The trim removed 2 bases at V and 10 bases at J, leaving 8 bases unmatched.

The chain has TRBV12-5 and TRBJ1-3; D gene unclear. Germline-derived CDR1 and CDR2 are LGHNT and FRNRAP. Trimming removed 1 base at V and 7 bases at J, with 5 bases between. The CDR3 length is 12 residues. CDR3 sequence reads: CASGLGSNTIYF. The CDR3 DNA is TGTGCTAGTGGTTTGGGTTCGAACACCATATATTTT.

The genes are TRBV19 and TRBJ1-1; no clear D. The CDR3 length is 12 residues. The V and J ends lost 4 bases and 3 bases respectively, with 6 bases between them. Per germline, CDR1 LNHDA and CDR2 SQIVND (reference sequence). The CDR3: CASSNLYTEAFF. CDR3 in DNA: TGTGCCAGTAGTAATCTATACACTGAAGCTTTCTTT.

The chain combines TRBV27 with TRBJ1-5, with a weak D call TRBD1 (6 bases). The V end was cut by 2 bases, the J end by 3 bases, with 11 bases between. Looked up from germline, CDR1 is MNHEY and CDR2 is SMNVEV (reference sequence). The CDR3 is 15 residues long. The CDR3 DNA sequence: TGTGCCAGCAGTTTACAGGGGCCTCCCAATCAGCCCCAGCATTTT. It yields the protein CASSLQGPPNQPQHF.

V and J are TRBV18 and TRBJ2-7; no firm D call. The CDR3 contains 14 residues. V was shortened by 3 bases and J by 1 base, with 10 bases between the two germline ends. CDR1 is KGHSH, CDR2 LQKENI, per germline. The CDR3 region has the DNA TGTGCCAGCTCACCGGCAGAATTGTCCTACGAGCAGTACTTC. Its protein product is CASSPAELSYEQYF. The full variable domain, rest sourced from reference TRBV18 and TRBJ2-7, is NAGVMQNPRHLVRRRGQEARLRCSPMKGHSHVYWYRQLPEEGLKFMVYLQKENIIDESGMPKERFSAEFPKEGPSILRIQQVVRGDSAAYFCASSPAELSYEQYFGPGTRLTVT.

The chain joins TRBV16 to TRBJ1-2; D ambiguous. CDR3 length: 15 amino acids. V lost 2 bases and J lost 5, with 15 bases in between. Germline V gives CDR1 KGHSY, CDR2 FQNENV. The CDR3 here is CASSQTAQVPYGYTF. CDR3 nucleotide sequence: TGTGCCAGCAGCCAAACCGCCCAGGTGCCGTATGGCTACACCTTC.

V and J are TRBV7-9 and TRBJ2-3; D might be TRBD2 (6 bases). V was pared by 5 bases and J by 6 bases, with 18 bases between. The CDR3 consists of 15 residues. Germline V CDR1 and CDR2: SEHNR, FQNEAQ (reference sequence). The chain's CDR3 is CASSPPGTSWDTQYF. In DNA, the CDR3 is TGTGCCAGCAGCCCTCCCGGGACTTCTTGGGATACGCAGTATTTT.

The V call is TRBV27, the J call TRBJ2-3, with 11 bases lining up with TRBD2. From germline, CDR1 is MNHEY and CDR2 SMNVEV (reference sequence). V lost 8 bases, J lost 7 bases, and 23 bases stayed unmatched. The CDR3 consists of 19 residues. CDR3 loop: CASGSSSASGRWMGNTQYF. For the CDR3, the DNA is TGTGCCAGCGGATCCTCGTCGGCTAGCGGGAGGTGGATGGGAAATACGCAGTATTTT.